These 25 T cell receptor beta chains share one sample of origin, sequenced in a study of blood T cell repertoires in COVID-19. Profiling relied on immunoSEQ multiplex PCR, and the TCRdb table lists in-frame clones only, not all of them. The sample consists of about 42,000 clones, around 88% of them appearing once. Specimen: peripheral blood. These receptors all come from a human donor in a cohort sampled during active COVID-19.

This chain connects TRBV4-1 to TRBJ1-2; 8 bases fit TRBD1. Germline CDR1 and CDR2: MGHRA and YSYEKL. There are 14 residues in the CDR3. V lost 1 base to trimming and J lost 8 bases; unmatched junction nucleotides: 6. CDR3 sequence (DNA): TGCGCCAGCAGCCAAGCCAGGGGGCCTCGGGGCTACACCTTC. As protein: CASSQARGPRGYTF.

CDR3: CASSLTGGWENTEAFF. CDR3 nucleotide sequence: TGTGCCAGCAGTCTGACAGGGGGTTGGGAGAACACTGAAGCTTTCTTT. This chain links TRBV28 with TRBJ1-1; 9 nucleotides line up with TRBD1. Unmatched junction bases numbered 8, after V lost 5 bases and J lost 1 base. Germline CDR1 MDHEN, CDR2 SYDVKM. The CDR3 loop spans 16 amino acids.

The rearrangement links TRBV7-2 to TRBJ1-2, with TRBD1 identical over 7 bases. CDR3 length: 14 amino acids. Germline lookup yields CDR1 SGHTA and CDR2 FQGNSA. Unmatched junction bases numbered 8, after V lost 4 bases and J lost 6 bases. CDR3 amino acids: CASSSAGGSDGYTF. CDR3 in DNA: TGTGCCAGCAGCTCGGCAGGGGGTTCAGATGGCTACACCTTC.

The CDR3 loop is CASSELAGVAQYF. As DNA, the CDR3 is TGTGCCAGCAGTGAACTAGCGGGGGTAGCGCAGTATTTT. The chain uses TRBV6-4 and TRBJ2-3; 11 bases are a match to TRBD2. The germline V gene has CDR1 MRHNA and CDR2 SNTAGT. The CDR3 contains 13 residues. V shed 3 bases, J shed 10 bases, and the junction held 3 bases outside the gene matches.

This clone was found once. The chain is built from TRBV6-6 and TRBJ2-5; 12 nucleotides line up with TRBD2. The CDR3 is 14 residues long. The junction had 4 bases not matched to a gene; V was cut back by 10 bases and J by 1 base. Germline V gene lookup returns CDR1 MNHNY and CDR2 SVGAGI (reference sequence). The CDR3 reads CATGTSGPQETQYF. In nucleotides, the CDR3 is TGTGCCACAGGGACTAGCGGGCCCCAAGAGACCCAGTACTTC.

The chain has TRBV19 and TRBJ2-7; a possible D gene is TRBD2 (5 bases). Trimming cost V 7 bases and J 0 bases, with 13 bases left between them. The germline V gene has CDR1 LNHDA and CDR2 SQIVND (reference sequence). The CDR3 sequence is 14 residues long. The CDR3 DNA follows: TGTGCCAGTACCCGCCACCGGGACTCCTACGAGCAGTACTTC. Protein sequence: CASTRHRDSYEQYF.

This clone has only a few counts. This chain links TRBV15 with TRBJ2-7; no firm D call. The germline gives CDR1 LNHNV, CDR2 YYDKDF (reference sequence). The CDR3 has 15 amino acids. V lost 0 bases and J 1 base, leaving 10 bases between the germline ends. CDR3 DNA: TGTGCCACCAGCAGAGATAGAGGCAGTTCCTACGAGCAGTACTTC. The encoded protein is CATSRDRGSSYEQYF.

CDR3 sequence reads: CASSLRTVRNTIYF. In DNA, the CDR3 is TGTGCCAGCAGCTTGAGGACAGTACGAAACACCATATATTTT. The V call is TRBV5-6, the J call TRBJ1-3; tentatively, D is TRBD1 (6 bases). The length of the CDR3 is 14 residues. Germline V gene data show CDR1 as SGHDT and CDR2 as YYEEEE. V lost 1 base to trimming and J lost 5 bases, with 10 bases between them.

The V gene is TRBV28, the J gene TRBJ1-5; TRBD1 matches at 9 bases. Losses at the gene ends were 5 bases for V and 0 bases for J; bases not matched to a gene: 11. The CDR3 is 18 residues long. Germline V gene sequence: CDR1 MDHEN, CDR2 SYDVKM. CDR3 bases: TGTGCCAGCAGTAGGGGGACAGGGAAGGGGCATAGCAATCAGCCCCAGCATTTT. Amino acids: CASSRGTGKGHSNQPQHF.

CDR3 DNA sequence: TGTGCCACCAGTGATCCCGGGACAGGGAACTACGAGCAGTACTTC. Its protein product is CATSDPGTGNYEQYF. The chain joins TRBV24-1 to TRBJ2-7; 9 positions agree with TRBD1. V lost 3 bases, J lost 3 bases, and 5 bases stayed unmatched. The CDR3 is 15 amino acids. Germline CDR1 and CDR2: KGHDR and SFDVKD.

The genes are TRBV6-5 and TRBJ1-3; a weak D match, TRBD1 (5 bases). V lost 5 bases and J lost 4, with 12 bases in between. CDR1 and CDR2 (germline): MNHEY, SVGAGI. The CDR3 has 14 residues. The chain's CDR3 is CASSLGSGGNTIYF. The CDR3 nucleotides read TGTGCCAGCAGTCTAGGGTCAGGGGGAAACACCATATATTTT.

V is TRBV6-5 and J is TRBJ2-5; 10 bases are shared with TRBD2. Losses at the gene ends were 4 bases for V and 3 bases for J; bases not matched to a gene: 5. The CDR3 has 15 amino acids. Germline V CDR1 and CDR2: MNHEY, SVGAGI. The CDR3 nucleotides read TGTGCCAGCAGTTCACGACTAGCGGGTAAAGAGACCCAGTACTTC. Translated: CASSSRLAGKETQYF.

V is TRBV11-2 and J is TRBJ2-2; D possibly corresponds to TRBD1 (6 bases). The germline CDR1 and CDR2 sequences are SGHAT and FQNNGV. With 5 bases removed from V and 6 bases from J, the gap between germline ends came to 10 bases. The CDR3 runs 13 residues. This chain's CDR3 is CASSDDRSGELFF. In DNA, the CDR3 is TGTGCCAGCAGCGACGACAGGTCCGGGGAGCTGTTTTTT. Drawing the rest from reference TRBV11-2 and TRBJ2-2, the complete variable domain is EAGVAQSPRYKIIEKRQSVAFWCNPISGHATLYWYQQILGQGPKLLIQFQNNGVVDDSQLPKDRFSAERLKGVDSTLKIQPAKLEDSAVYLCASSDDRSGELFFGEGSRLTVL.

The rearrangement uses TRBV7-8 and TRBJ2-1, with a possible D match to TRBD2 (6 bases). Germline values: CDR1 SGHVS, CDR2 FQNEAQ. Trimming took off 5 bases at V and 6 bases at J, with 17 bases between the two ends. CDR3 length: 15 residues. CDR3 sequence (DNA): TGTGCCAGCAGCCAGGGAGGCCGGCGAAGCAATGAGCAGTTCTTC. As protein: CASSQGGRRSNEQFF. The variable domain in full, completed from reference TRBV7-8 and TRBJ2-1, reads GAGVSQSPRYKVAKRGQDVALRCDPISGHVSLFWYQQALGQGPEFLTYFQNEAQLDKSGLPSDRFFAERPEGSVSTLKIQRTQQEDSAVYLCASSQGGRRSNEQFFGPGTRLTVL.

Comments on this clone: The same CDR3 is also encoded by other DNA sequences in this sample. The chain's CDR3 is CASSTPRQGNTEAFF. DNA for the CDR3: TGTGCCAGTAGTACCCCCCGACAGGGGAACACTGAAGCTTTCTTT. The chain couples TRBV19 to TRBJ1-1; 7 nucleotides match TRBD1. Per germline, CDR1 LNHDA and CDR2 SQIVND (reference sequence). This CDR3 has 15 amino acids. V was clipped by 4 bases and J by 1 base; unmatched bases: 6.

The chain is built from TRBV27 and TRBJ2-7, with 7 positions matching TRBD2. Trimming removed 5 bases from V and 2 bases from J; junction bases left unmatched: 6. The CDR3 consists of 14 residues. Germline CDR1 and CDR2: MNHEY and SMNVEV (reference sequence). The DNA of the CDR3 is TGTGCCAGCAGTCCCGGACTAGTCCCCTACGAGCAGTACTTC. Translation gives CASSPGLVPYEQYF.

The V gene is TRBV18, the J gene TRBJ1-4, with D possibly matching TRBD1 (5 bases). The germline gives CDR1 KGHSH, CDR2 LQKENI. CDR3 length: 15 residues. V lost 1 base to trimming and J lost 6 bases, with 12 bases between them. CDR3 in DNA: TGTGCCAGCTCACCACGGCAAGGGGCGGATGAAAAACTGTTTTTT. Encoded protein: CASSPRQGADEKLFF.

This clone turned up a few times. The chain has TRBV29-1 and TRBJ2-1, with 12 bases lining up with TRBD1. V shed 8 bases, J shed 6 bases, and the junction held 5 bases outside the gene matches. Germline V gives CDR1 SQVTM, CDR2 ANQGSEA. The CDR3 is made up of 13 amino acids. CDR3 protein: CSSGTGGFNEQFF. DNA of the CDR3: TGCAGCTCTGGGACAGGGGGCTTCAATGAGCAGTTCTTC.

The count of this clone is one. In DNA, the CDR3 is TGTGCCAGCAGCCTTGGACAGGGGGCTCAAAGCGAGCAGTACTTC. Translation: CASSLGQGAQSEQYF. The rearrangement uses TRBV6-5 and TRBJ2-7, with 11 bases lining up with TRBD1. This CDR3 comprises 15 residues. Germline CDR1 MNHEY, CDR2 SVGAGI. Germline trimming cut 6 bases from V and 6 bases from J; bases unmatched to any gene: 10.

The rearrangement joins TRBV5-1 to TRBJ1-5, with D tentatively TRBD1 (6 bases). Germline V gives CDR1 SGHRS, CDR2 YFSETQ. There are 16 residues in the CDR3. Deletions cut 4 bases from V and 1 base from J, with 15 bases between. The CDR3 DNA reads as TGCGCCAGCAGCCGTTTACAGGGAGCCAGCAATCAGCCCCAGCATTTT. Its translation is CASSRLQGASNQPQHF.

The chain employs TRBV7-3 and TRBJ2-2; no reliable D call. The length of the CDR3 is 11 residues. Germline V lookup: CDR1 SGHTA, CDR2 FQGTGA. The germline V and J ends were trimmed by 8 bases and 7 bases, with 8 bases remaining between them. CDR3 amino acids: CASGSGGELFF. The CDR3, as DNA: TGTGCCAGCGGGTCGGGCGGGGAGCTGTTTTTT.

This clone showed up just once. The rearrangement uses TRBV5-5 and TRBJ2-1, with D tentatively TRBD1 (5 bases). The germline V gene encodes CDR1 SGHKS and CDR2 YYEKEE (reference sequence). The CDR3 has 15 amino acids. Trimming removed 0 bases from V and 4 bases from J, with 11 bases in between. The DNA for the CDR3 is TGTGCCAGCAGCTTGGGTCTAGGGGATTACAATGAGCAGTTCTTC. Its protein is CASSLGLGDYNEQFF.

V usage is TRBV25-1 and J usage is TRBJ1-3; 11 bases agree with TRBD1. Germline V CDR1 and CDR2: MGHDK, SYGVNS. The CDR3 extends over 15 amino acids. V was clipped by 4 bases and J by 5 bases; unmatched bases: 4. The CDR3 DNA reads TGTGCCAGCAGTGCGGGGACAGGGGGTAGAAACACCATATATTTT. Translating gives CASSAGTGGRNTIYF.

The chain has TRBV6-5 and TRBJ1-1, with D possibly matching TRBD1 (6 bases). Germline V lookup: CDR1 MNHEY, CDR2 SVGAGI. Trimming stripped 2 bases from V and 5 bases from J, with 12 bases between. The CDR3 is 14 residues long. CDR3 in DNA: TGTGCCAGCAGTTACCAGGGGATAGCAACTGAAGCTTTCTTT. Protein sequence: CASSYQGIATEAFF.

This clone was counted a few times. The chain combines TRBV3-1 (or the pseudogene TRBV3-2) with TRBJ2-1; possibly TRBD2 for D (6 bases). Germline CDR1 LGHDT, CDR2 YNNKEL (reference sequence). CDR3 length: 16 residues. Trimming stripped 0 bases from V and 8 bases from J, with 17 bases between. CDR3: CASSQDPAPGVYEQFF. The CDR3 DNA follows: TGTGCCAGCAGCCAAGACCCAGCCCCGGGGGTCTATGAGCAGTTCTTC.